This T cell receptor beta chain was recovered during a study of regulatory T cells in long-lasting Graves disease. With iRepertoire HTBI primers and Arm-PCR of CDR3 regions, TCR beta libraries were built. TCRdb re-analysed the multiplex PCR reads in MiXCR, keeping a single row per CDR3 protein. The table lists roughly 350,000 distinct CDR3 sequences, 16% of them singletons. The time point denotes: newly diagnosed GD, antithyroid drugs for less than 3 months. RNA isolated from PBMCs was used to make the TCR library. In the case of this clonotype: A clone one base away is much larger, so this may be a read error. Without the conserved terminal phenylalanine or tryptophan, this CDR3 likely stems from a read error.

The CDR3 totals 13 residues. Germline values: CDR1 ENHRY, CDR2 SYGVKD. V was pared by 5 bases and J by 8 bases, with 15 bases between. In addition, the sample was reused for a study of T cells in Graves' hyperthyroidism and ophthalmopathy.

Source: peripheral blood mononuclear cells (PBMCs), taken at new diagnosis, from a patient treated with antithyroid drugs. The source of this sequence is a man between 35 and 55 years old with Graves disease. The chain combines TRBV10-3 with TRBJ1-1; tentative D call: TRBD1 (6 bases). The CDR3 DNA reads TGTGCCATCAGTACCGGACAGAGGACCGAAGCTTTCCTT. Translated: CAISTGQRTEAFL.